This TCR beta chain was observed in a study of T cell responses to AZD1222 COVID-19 vaccine. Regarding the study as a whole: At baseline, just a handful of AZD1222 recipients tested seropositive.

The germline gives CDR1 SNHLY, CDR2 FYNNEI. V gave up 8 bases and J gave up 7 bases, with 20 bases separating them. This CDR3 spans 15 amino acids. Note on this clone: Its antigen is as yet unknown.

TCRdb keeps only in-frame clones here, not all; method: immunoSEQ multiplex PCR. The profile shows under 300,000 clones, 93% of them singletons. The J gene is TRBJ2-2, the V gene TRBV2, with a weak D call TRBD1 (6 bases). The material sequenced was peripheral blood, taken on day 0 of AZD1222 vaccination. This clonotype was obtained from an adult in good health. This CDR3 is CASGDDRWSDGELFF. CDR3 nucleotides: TGTGCCAGCGGCGACGACAGGTGGAGTGACGGGGAGCTGTTTTTT.